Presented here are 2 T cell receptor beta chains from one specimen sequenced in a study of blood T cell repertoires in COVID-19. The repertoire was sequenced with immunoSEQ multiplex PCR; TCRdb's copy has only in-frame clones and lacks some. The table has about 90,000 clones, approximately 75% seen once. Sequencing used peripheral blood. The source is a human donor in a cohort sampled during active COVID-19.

The CDR3 is CASSASGTGNQPQHF. The CDR3 DNA is TGTGCCAGCAGCGCGTCCGGGACAGGGAATCAGCCCCAGCATTTT. The gene calls are TRBV9 and TRBJ1-5, with 9 bases aligning to TRBD1. V trimming: 3 bases; J trimming: 4 bases; junction bases outside the gene matches: 5. The CDR3 covers 15 residues. CDR1 and CDR2 from the germline V gene are SGDLS and YYNGEE.

The CDR3 DNA is TGTGCCAGCAGCCCGGGTCAGTTTTCAGGAAACACCATATATTTT. Protein product: CASSPGQFSGNTIYF. The J gene is TRBJ1-3, the V gene TRBV7-9, with D hard to call. CDR1 SEHNR and CDR2 FQNEAQ come from the germline V gene (reference sequence). The ends were cut back, 5 bases at V and 4 bases at J, with 15 bases in the middle. This CDR3 is built from 15 residues. The full variable domain, with the rest looked up from reference TRBV7-9 and TRBJ1-3, is DTGVSQNPRHKITKRGQNVTFRCDPISEHNRLYWYRQTLGQGPEFLTYFQNEAQLEKSRLLSDRFSAERPKGSFSTLEIQRTEQGDSAMYLCASSPGQFSGNTIYFGEGSWLTVV.